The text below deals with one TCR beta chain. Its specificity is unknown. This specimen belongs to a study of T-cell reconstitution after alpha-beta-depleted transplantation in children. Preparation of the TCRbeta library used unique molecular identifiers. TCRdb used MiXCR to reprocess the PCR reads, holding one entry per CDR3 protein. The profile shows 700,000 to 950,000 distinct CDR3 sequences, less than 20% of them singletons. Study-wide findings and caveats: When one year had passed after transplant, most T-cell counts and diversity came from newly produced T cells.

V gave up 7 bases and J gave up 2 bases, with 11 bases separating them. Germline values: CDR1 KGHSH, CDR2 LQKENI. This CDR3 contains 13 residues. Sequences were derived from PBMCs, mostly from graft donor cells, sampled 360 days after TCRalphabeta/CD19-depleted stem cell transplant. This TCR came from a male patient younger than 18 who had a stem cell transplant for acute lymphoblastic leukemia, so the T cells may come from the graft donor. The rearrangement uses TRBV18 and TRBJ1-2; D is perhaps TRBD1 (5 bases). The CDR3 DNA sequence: TGTGCCAGCTGCCCCGGGACGAACTATGGCTACACCTTC. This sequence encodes CASCPGTNYGYTF.